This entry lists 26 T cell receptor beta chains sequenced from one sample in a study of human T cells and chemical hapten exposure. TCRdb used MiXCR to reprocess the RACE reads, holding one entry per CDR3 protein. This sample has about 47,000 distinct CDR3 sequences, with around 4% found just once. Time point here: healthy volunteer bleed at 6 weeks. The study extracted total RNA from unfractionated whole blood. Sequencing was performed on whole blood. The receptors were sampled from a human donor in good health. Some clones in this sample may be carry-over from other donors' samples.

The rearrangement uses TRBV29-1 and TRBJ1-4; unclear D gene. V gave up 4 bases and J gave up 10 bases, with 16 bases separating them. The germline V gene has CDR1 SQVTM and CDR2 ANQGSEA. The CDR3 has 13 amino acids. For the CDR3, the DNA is TGCAGCGTTGTAAAAACGTCGGACGGAAAACTGTTTTTT. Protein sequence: CSVVKTSDGKLFF.

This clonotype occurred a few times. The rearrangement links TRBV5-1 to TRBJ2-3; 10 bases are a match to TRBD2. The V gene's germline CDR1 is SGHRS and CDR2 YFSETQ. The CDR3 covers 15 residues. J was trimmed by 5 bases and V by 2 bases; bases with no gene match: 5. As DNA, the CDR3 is TGCGCCAGCAGCTTAGCGGGAGGGCCGGGAGATACGCAGTATTTT. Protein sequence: CASSLAGGPGDTQYF.

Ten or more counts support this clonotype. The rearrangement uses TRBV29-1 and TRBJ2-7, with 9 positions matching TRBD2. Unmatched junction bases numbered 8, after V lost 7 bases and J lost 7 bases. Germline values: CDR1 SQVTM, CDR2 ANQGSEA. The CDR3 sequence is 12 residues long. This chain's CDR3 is CSAGTSSKEQYF. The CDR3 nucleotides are TGCAGCGCCGGGACTAGCTCCAAGGAGCAGTACTTC.

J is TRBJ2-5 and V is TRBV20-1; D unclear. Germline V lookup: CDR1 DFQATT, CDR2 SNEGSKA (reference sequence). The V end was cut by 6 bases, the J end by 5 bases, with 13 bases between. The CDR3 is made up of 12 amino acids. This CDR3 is CSASQGGETQYF. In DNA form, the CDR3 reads TGCAGTGCCTCCCAAGGCGGCGAGACCCAGTACTTC.

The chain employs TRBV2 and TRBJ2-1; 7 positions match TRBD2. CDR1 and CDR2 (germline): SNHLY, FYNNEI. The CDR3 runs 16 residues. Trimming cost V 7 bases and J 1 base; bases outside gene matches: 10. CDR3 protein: CASTPYSGLSYNEQFF. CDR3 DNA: TGTGCCAGCACTCCTTATAGCGGGCTTTCCTACAATGAGCAGTTCTTC. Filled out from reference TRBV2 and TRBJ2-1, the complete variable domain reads EPEVTQTPSHQVTQMGQEVILRCVPISNHLYFYWYRQILGQKVEFLVSFYNNEISEKSEIFDDQFSVERPDGSNFTLKIRSTKLEDSAMYFCASTPYSGLSYNEQFFGPGTRLTVL.

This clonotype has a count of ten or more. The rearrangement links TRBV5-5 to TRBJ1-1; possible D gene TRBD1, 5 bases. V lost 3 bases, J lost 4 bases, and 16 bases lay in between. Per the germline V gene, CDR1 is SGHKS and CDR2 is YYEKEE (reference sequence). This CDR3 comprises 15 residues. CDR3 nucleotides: TGTGCCAGCAGCTGGGAACAGGTTTATGGCACTGAAGCTTTCTTT. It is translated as CASSWEQVYGTEAFF.

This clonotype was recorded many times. CDR3 sequence reads: CSVAEGGTTGELFF. The CDR3 coding sequence is TGCAGCGTGGCTGAAGGGGGGACCACCGGGGAGCTGTTTTTT. This chain uses TRBV29-1 with TRBJ2-2, with D perhaps TRBD1 or TRBD2 (6 bases each). Per germline, CDR1 SQVTM and CDR2 ANQGSEA. V was shortened by 6 bases and J by 4 bases, with 15 bases between the two germline ends. This CDR3 is 14 amino acids long.

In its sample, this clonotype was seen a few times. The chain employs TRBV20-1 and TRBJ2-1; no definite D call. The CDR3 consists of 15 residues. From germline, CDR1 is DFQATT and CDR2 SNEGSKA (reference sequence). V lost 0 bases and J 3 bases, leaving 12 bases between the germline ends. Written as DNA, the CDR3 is TGCAGTGCTAGAGAAGGAATGGTCGGCTACAATGAGCAGTTCTTC. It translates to CSAREGMVGYNEQFF.

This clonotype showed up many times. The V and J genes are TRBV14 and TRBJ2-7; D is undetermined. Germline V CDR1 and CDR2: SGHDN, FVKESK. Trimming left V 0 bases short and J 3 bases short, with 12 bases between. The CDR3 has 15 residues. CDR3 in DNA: TGTGCCAGCAGCCAAGAAGCTGGTAGGAACTACGAGCAGTACTTC. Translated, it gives CASSQEAGRNYEQYF.

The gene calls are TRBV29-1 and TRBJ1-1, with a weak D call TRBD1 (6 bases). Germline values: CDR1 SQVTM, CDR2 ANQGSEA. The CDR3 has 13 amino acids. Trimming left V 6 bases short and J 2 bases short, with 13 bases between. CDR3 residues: CSVETGLNTEAFF. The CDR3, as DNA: TGCAGCGTAGAGACAGGACTCAACACTGAAGCTTTCTTT.

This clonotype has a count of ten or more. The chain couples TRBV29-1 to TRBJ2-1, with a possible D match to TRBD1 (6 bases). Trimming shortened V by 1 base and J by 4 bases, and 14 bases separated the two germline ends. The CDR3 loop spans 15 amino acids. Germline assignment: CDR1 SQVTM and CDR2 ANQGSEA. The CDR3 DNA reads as TGCAGCGTTGAAGCCCAGGGGATAGGATACAATGAGCAGTTCTTC. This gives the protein CSVEAQGIGYNEQFF.

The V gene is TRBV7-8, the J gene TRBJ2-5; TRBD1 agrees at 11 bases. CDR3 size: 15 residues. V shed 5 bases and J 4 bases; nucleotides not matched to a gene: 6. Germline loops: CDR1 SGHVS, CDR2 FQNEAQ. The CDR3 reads CASSLRDRGGETQYF. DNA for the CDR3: TGTGCCAGCAGCCTGCGGGACAGGGGGGGAGAGACCCAGTACTTC.

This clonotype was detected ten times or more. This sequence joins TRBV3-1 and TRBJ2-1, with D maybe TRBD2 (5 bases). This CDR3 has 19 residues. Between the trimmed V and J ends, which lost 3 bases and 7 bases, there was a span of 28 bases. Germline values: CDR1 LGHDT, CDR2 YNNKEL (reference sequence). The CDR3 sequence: CASSQGPAIPDMRANEQFF. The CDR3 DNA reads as TGTGCCAGCAGCCAGGGCCCGGCCATACCAGACATGAGGGCGAATGAGCAGTTCTTC.

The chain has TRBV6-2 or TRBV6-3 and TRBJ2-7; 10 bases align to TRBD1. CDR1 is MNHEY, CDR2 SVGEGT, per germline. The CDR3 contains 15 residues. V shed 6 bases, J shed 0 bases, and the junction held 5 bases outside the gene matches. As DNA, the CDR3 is TGTGCCAGCAGACGGACAGGGGGGATCTCCTACGAGCAGTACTTC. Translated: CASRRTGGISYEQYF.

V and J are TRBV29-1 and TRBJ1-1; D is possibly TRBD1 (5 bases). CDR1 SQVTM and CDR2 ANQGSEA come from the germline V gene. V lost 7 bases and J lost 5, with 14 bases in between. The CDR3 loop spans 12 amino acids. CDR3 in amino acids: CSARGGATEAFF. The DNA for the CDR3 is TGCAGCGCTAGGGGAGGGGCTACTGAAGCTTTCTTT.

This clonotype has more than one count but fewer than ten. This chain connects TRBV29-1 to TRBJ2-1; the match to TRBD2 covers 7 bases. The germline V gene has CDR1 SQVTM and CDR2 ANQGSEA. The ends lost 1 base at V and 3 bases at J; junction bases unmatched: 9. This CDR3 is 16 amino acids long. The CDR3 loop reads CSVEGGSGTLYNEQFF. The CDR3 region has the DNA TGCAGCGTTGAAGGAGGCAGCGGGACTCTCTACAATGAGCAGTTCTTC.

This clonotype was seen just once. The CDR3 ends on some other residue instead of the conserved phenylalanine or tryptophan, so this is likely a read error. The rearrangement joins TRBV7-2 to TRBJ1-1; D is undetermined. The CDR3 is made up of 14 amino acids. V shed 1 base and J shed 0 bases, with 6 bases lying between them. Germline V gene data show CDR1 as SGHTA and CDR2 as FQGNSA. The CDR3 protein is CASSLGTLNTEAFS. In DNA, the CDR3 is TGTGCCAGCAGCTTAGGGACTCTGAACACTGAAGCTTTCTCT.

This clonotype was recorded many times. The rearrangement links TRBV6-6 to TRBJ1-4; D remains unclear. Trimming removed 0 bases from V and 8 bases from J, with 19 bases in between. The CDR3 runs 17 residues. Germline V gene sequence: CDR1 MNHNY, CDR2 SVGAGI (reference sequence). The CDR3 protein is CASSYSVTAAQTEKLFF. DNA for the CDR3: TGTGCCAGCAGTTACTCGGTCACGGCAGCCCAGACCGAAAAACTGTTTTTT.

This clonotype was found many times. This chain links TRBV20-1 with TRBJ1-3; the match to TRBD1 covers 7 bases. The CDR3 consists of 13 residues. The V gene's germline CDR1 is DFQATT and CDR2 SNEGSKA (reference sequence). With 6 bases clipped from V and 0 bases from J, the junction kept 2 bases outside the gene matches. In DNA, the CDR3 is TGCAGTGCCGGGGACAGCTCTGGAAACACCATATATTTT. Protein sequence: CSAGDSSGNTIYF.

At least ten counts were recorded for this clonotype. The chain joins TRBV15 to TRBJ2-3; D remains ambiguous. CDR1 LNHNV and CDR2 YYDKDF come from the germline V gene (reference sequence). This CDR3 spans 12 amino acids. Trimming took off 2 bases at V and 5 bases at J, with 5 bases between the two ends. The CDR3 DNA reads TGTGCCACCAGCAGATCAGGAGATACGCAGTATTTT. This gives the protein CATSRSGDTQYF.

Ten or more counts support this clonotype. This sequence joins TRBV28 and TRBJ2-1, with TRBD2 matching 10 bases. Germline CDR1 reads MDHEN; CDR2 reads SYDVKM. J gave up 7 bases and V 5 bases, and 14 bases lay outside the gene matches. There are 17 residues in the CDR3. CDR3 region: CASSPVGLAGAWNEQFF. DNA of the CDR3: TGTGCCAGCAGTCCCGTCGGTCTAGCGGGGGCTTGGAATGAGCAGTTCTTC.

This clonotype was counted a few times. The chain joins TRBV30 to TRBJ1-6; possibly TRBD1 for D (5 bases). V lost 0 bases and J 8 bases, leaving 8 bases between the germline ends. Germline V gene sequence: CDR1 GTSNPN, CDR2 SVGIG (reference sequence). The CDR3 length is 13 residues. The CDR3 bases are TGTGCCTGGAGTGTCGGGGGAGATTCACCCCTCCACTTT. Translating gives CAWSVGGDSPLHF.

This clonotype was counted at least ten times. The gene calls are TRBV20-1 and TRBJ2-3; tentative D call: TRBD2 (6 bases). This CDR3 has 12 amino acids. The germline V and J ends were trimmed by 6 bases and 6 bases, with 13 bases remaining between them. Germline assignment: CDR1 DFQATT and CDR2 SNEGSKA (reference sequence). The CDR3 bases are TGCAGTGCGGAATCTGGGGGGGATACGCAGTATTTT. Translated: CSAESGGDTQYF.

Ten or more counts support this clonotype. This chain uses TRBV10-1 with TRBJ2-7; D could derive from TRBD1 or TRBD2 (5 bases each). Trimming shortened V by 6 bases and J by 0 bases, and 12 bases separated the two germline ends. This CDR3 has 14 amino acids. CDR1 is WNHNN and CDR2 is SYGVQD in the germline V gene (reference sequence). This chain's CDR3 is CASSTGTDSYEQYF. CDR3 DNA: TGCGCCAGCAGCACCGGGACGGACTCCTACGAGCAGTACTTC.

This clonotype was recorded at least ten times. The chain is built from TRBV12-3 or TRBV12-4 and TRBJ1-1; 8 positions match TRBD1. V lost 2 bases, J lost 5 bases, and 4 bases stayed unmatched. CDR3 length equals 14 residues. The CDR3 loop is CASSLQDRVTEAFF. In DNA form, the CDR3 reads TGTGCCAGCAGTTTACAGGACAGGGTAACTGAAGCTTTCTTT.

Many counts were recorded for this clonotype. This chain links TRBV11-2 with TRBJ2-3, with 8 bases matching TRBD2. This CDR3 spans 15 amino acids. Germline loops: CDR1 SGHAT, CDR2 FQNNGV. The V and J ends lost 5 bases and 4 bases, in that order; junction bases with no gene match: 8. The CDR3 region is CASSSTSGRADTQYF. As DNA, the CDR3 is TGTGCCAGCAGCAGCACTAGCGGAAGGGCAGATACGCAGTATTTT.